The entry that follows covers one TCR beta chain sequence. This entry comes from a study of cytomegalovirus exposure and HLA in healthy donors. Germline trimming cut 4 bases from V and 8 bases from J; bases unmatched to any gene: 13. The CDR3 sequence is 17 residues long. Per germline, CDR1 SGHRS and CDR2 YFSETQ. A multiplex PCR was run with 60 Vbeta primers and 13 Jbeta primers. Assay: immunoSEQ multiplex PCR; the TCRdb copy retains only in-frame clones and omits some. The sample lists about 230,000 clones, roughly 81% seen once, with 0.2% to 0.25% in the top ten. Sequencing input: PBMCs. This clonotype was obtained from a girl aged 2 to 9 in good health and CMV-seronegative. The chain uses TRBV5-1 and TRBJ2-2; 11 positions agree with TRBD2. The CDR3 spells CASSVAGTSGTGGELFF. CDR3 coding DNA: TGCGCCAGCAGCGTGGCCGGGACTAGCGGAACTGGGGGGGAGCTGTTTTTT.